This T cell receptor (beta chain) derives from a study of shared clonotypes between healthy human individuals. Study-level findings and limits: Donor clonotype sharing was expected to depend on sequencing depth.

On this clone itself: Its target is not known.

Measured with immunoSEQ multiplex PCR; TCRdb has only the in-frame clones, and not every one. The sample has approximately 2,300,000 clones, 85% to 95% seen once. This sequence originates from a man aged 18 to 35 in good health. Some clones in this sample may be carry-over from other donors' samples. Sequenced: naive CD4+ T cells from PBMCs. Subset: CD45RA+ positively selected.

The CDR3 DNA is TGTGCCAGTAGTAGACTAGCGAACACCGGGGAGCTGTTTTTT. It codes for CASSRLANTGELFF. The chain employs TRBV19 and TRBJ2-2, with D maybe TRBD2 (6 bases). In germline, CDR1 is LNHDA, CDR2 SQIVND (reference sequence). Trimming left V 4 bases short and J 0 bases short, with 6 bases between. This CDR3 spans 14 amino acids.